This T cell receptor (beta chain) appears in the sequencing data of a study of T cells in Graves' hyperthyroidism and ophthalmopathy. The CDR3 loop spans 16 amino acids. V was pared by 1 base and J by 0 bases, with 16 bases between. The germline V gene encodes CDR1 DFQATT and CDR2 SNEGSKA (reference sequence). The investigators amplified TCR beta CDR3 regions from RNA transcripts. HTBI primers drove first-round RT-PCR of the TCR CDR3. In TCRdb, the multiplex PCR reads were re-called with MiXCR into one record per CDR3 protein. The profile shows about 380,000 distinct CDR3 sequences, roughly 14% of them singletons. This clonotype was picked up many times.

V is TRBV20-1 and J is TRBJ2-7; no clear D. The sequencing input was blood. The receptor's source is a woman aged 55-69 years with Graves' hyperthyroidism. CDR3: CSARGRLTESSYEQYF. In DNA form, the CDR3 reads TGCAGTGCTAGAGGAAGGCTGACGGAGAGCTCCTACGAGCAGTACTTC.